This T cell receptor beta chain was profiled in a study of human T cells and chemical hapten exposure. Ten or more counts support this clonotype. From the RACE reads, TCRdb called clonotypes with MiXCR, one entry per CDR3 protein. The sample lists roughly 380,000 distinct CDR3 sequences; approximately 5.1% were seen once. The trim removed 1 base at V and 2 bases at J, leaving 7 bases unmatched. Germline V gene data show CDR1 as SGHTA and CDR2 as FQGNSA. CDR3 length: 16 residues. As to time point: pre-sensitization, week 0. Treatment reported: therapeutic diphenylcyclopropenone sensitization with weekly scalp DPC.

The TCR sequence derives from a woman between 50 and 59 years old with alopecia areata. Some clones in this sample may be carry-over from other donors' samples. Material: whole blood, obtained in connection with sensitization to the hapten diphenylcyclopropenone (DPC). The chain uses TRBV7-2 and TRBJ2-7, with 8 bases aligning to TRBD2. The CDR3: CASSLDGAGAPYEQYF. The CDR3 DNA is TGTGCCAGCAGCTTAGATGGAGCGGGAGCACCCTACGAGCAGTACTTC. Together with reference TRBV7-2 and TRBJ2-7, the CDR3 gives the full variable domain: GAGVSQSPSNKVTEKGKDVELRCDPISGHTALYWYRQSLGQGLEFLIYFQGNSAPDKSGLPSDRFSAERTGGSVSTLTIQRTQQEDSAVYLCASSLDGAGAPYEQYFGPGTRLTVT.